The 14 T cell receptor beta chains in this list originate from one sample, sequenced in a study of blood T cell repertoires in COVID-19. Only in-frame clones appear in the TCRdb table, and some are missing; sequencing was by immunoSEQ multiplex PCR. Found here are approximately 280,000 clones, around 85% of them singletons; the top ten hold approximately 9.9%. The sequencing sample was made of peripheral blood. The receptors stem from a woman in her seventies with acute or convalescent COVID-19.

This sequence joins TRBV2 and TRBJ1-2; unclear D gene. V lost 3 bases to trimming and J lost 2 bases, with 10 bases between them. This CDR3 comprises 14 residues. Germline CDR1 and CDR2: SNHLY and FYNNEI. For the CDR3, the DNA is TGTGCCAGCAGTGAGGCTACAGAGAACTATGGCTACACCTTC. It codes for CASSEATENYGYTF. Variable domain in full (rest from reference TRBV2 and TRBJ1-2): EPEVTQTPSHQVTQMGQEVILRCVPISNHLYFYWYRQILGQKVEFLVSFYNNEISEKSEIFDDQFSVERPDGSNFTLKIRSTKLEDSAMYFCASSEATENYGYTFGSGTRLTVV.

The V gene is TRBV6-6, the J gene TRBJ1-5, with 7 nucleotides matching TRBD1. Germline V gives CDR1 MNHNY, CDR2 SVGAGI (reference sequence). V trimming: 6 bases; J trimming: 1 base; junction bases outside the gene matches: 6. This CDR3 has 15 residues. In DNA, the CDR3 is TGTGCCAGCAGACAGGGGACGAGGAGCAATCAGCCCCAGCATTTT. Its protein product is CASRQGTRSNQPQHF.

In its sample, this clone was seen once. The chain combines TRBV30 with TRBJ1-1; D is undetermined. CDR1 is GTSNPN, CDR2 SVGIG, per germline (reference sequence). This CDR3 is 11 amino acids long. V was cut by 7 bases and J by 5 bases, with 11 bases left in between. CDR3 in DNA: TGTGCCTTAGGAAGGGAGACTGAAGCTTTCTTT. It encodes CALGRETEAFF.

The chain uses TRBV5-4 and TRBJ1-2, with a weak D call TRBD1 (5 bases). V was clipped by 5 bases and J by 4 bases, with 12 bases between them. This CDR3 has 13 residues. Germline lookup yields CDR1 SGHNT and CDR2 YYREEE (reference sequence). Here the CDR3 reads CASSADSRYGYTF. CDR3 sequence (DNA): TGTGCCAGCAGTGCCGACAGTCGCTATGGCTACACCTTC. Combining the CDR3 with reference TRBV5-4 and TRBJ1-2 gives the whole variable domain ETGVTQSPTHLIKTRGQQVTLRCSSQSGHNTVSWYQQALGQGPQFIFQYYREEENGRGNFPPRFSGLQFPNYSSELNVNALELDDSALYLCASSADSRYGYTFGSGTRLTVV.

This clone showed up just once. The chain recombines TRBV25-1 with TRBJ1-1; no clear D gene. Germline V gives CDR1 MGHDK, CDR2 SYGVNS. V was clipped by 10 bases and J by 3 bases, with 12 bases between them. This CDR3 spans 12 amino acids. The DNA for the CDR3 is TGTGCCACTACAGATGGGTACACTGAAGCTTTCTTT. As protein: CATTDGYTEAFF.

The rearrangement uses TRBV29-1 and TRBJ1-2, with D possibly matching TRBD1 (5 bases). Trimming took off 6 bases at V and 3 bases at J, with 17 bases between the two ends. Germline-derived CDR1 and CDR2 are SQVTM and ANQGSEA. The CDR3 is 14 amino acids. CDR3 loop: CSVVTVGRDYGYTF. CDR3 nucleotides: TGCAGCGTCGTCACTGTGGGCAGGGACTATGGCTACACCTTC.

CDR3: CASSPTGIYGYTF. The CDR3 coding sequence is TGTGCCAGCAGTCCTACAGGGATCTATGGCTACACCTTC. The genes are TRBV6-5 and TRBJ1-2; D may be TRBD1 (6 bases). The germline V and J ends were trimmed by 5 bases and 4 bases, with 11 bases remaining between them. This CDR3 region has 13 residues. Germline CDR1 is MNHEY and CDR2 is SVGAGI.

The chain joins TRBV6-5 to TRBJ2-7; a possible D gene is TRBD1 (6 bases). The V gene's germline CDR1 is MNHEY and CDR2 SVGAGI. The CDR3 runs 14 residues. V was cut by 6 bases and J by 5 bases, with 17 bases left in between. The chain's CDR3 is CASSGDRSFHEQYF. In DNA, the CDR3 is TGTGCCAGCAGCGGAGACAGGTCCTTTCACGAGCAGTACTTC.

The table lists this clone with a few counts. V and J are TRBV15 and TRBJ2-6; TRBD1 aligns across 10 bases. In germline, CDR1 is LNHNV, CDR2 YYDKDF (reference sequence). This CDR3 has 17 amino acids. Losses at the gene ends were 5 bases for V and 3 bases for J; bases not matched to a gene: 7. As DNA, the CDR3 is TGTGCCACCAGCCTAGGGACAGGGGCACTTGGGGCCAACGTCCTGACTTTC. This gives the protein CATSLGTGALGANVLTF.

The rearrangement uses TRBV2 and TRBJ1-6, with 7 bases that match TRBD1. The germline V gene encodes CDR1 SNHLY and CDR2 FYNNEI. J lost 5 bases, V lost 8 bases, and 9 bases had no gene match. This CDR3 is built from 15 residues. The CDR3 DNA reads as TGTGCCAGCTCCCCCAACAGGGGTGATAATTCACCCCTCCACTTT. This translates into CASSPNRGDNSPLHF.

CDR3 DNA: TGTGCCAGCAGGCGGGGAACAGGGGTCGGAAGCTCTGGAAACACCATATATTTT. Translation gives CASRRGTGVGSSGNTIYF. The V call is TRBV27, the J call TRBJ1-3; 7 bases map to TRBD1. The V and J ends lost 6 bases and 0 bases, in that order; junction bases with no gene match: 14. CDR1 and CDR2 from the germline V gene are MNHEY and SMNVEV (reference sequence). There are 18 residues in the CDR3.

This chain links TRBV6-5 with TRBJ1-4; the D gene is possibly TRBD1 (6 bases). The germline V and J ends were trimmed by 8 bases and 5 bases, with 9 bases remaining between them. The CDR3 loop spans 12 amino acids. Germline V gene sequence: CDR1 MNHEY, CDR2 SVGAGI. The CDR3 sequence is CASVRGNEKLFF. CDR3 sequence (DNA): TGTGCCAGCGTAAGGGGGAATGAAAAACTGTTTTTT.

This chain's CDR3 is CASSRSTEETQYF. The CDR3 DNA sequence: TGTGCCAGCAGCCGATCGACAGAAGAGACCCAGTACTTC. The chain links TRBV25-1 to TRBJ2-5, with a possible D match to TRBD1 (5 bases). The CDR3 has 13 residues. V lost 6 bases and J lost 3, with 11 bases in between. Germline V gene data show CDR1 as MGHDK and CDR2 as SYGVNS.

This chain links TRBV30 with TRBJ2-3; D possibly corresponds to TRBD1 (6 bases). Germline-derived CDR1 and CDR2 are GTSNPN and SVGIG (reference sequence). Trimming left V 5 bases short and J 2 bases short, with 11 bases between. The CDR3 has 13 residues. The CDR3 DNA follows: TGTGCCTGGGCGAGGGGGACCACAGATACGCAGTATTTT. It codes for CAWARGTTDTQYF.